A selection of T cell receptor beta chains follows, all from one sample in a study of early T cells in non-severe SARS-CoV-2 infection. TCRdb re-called the 5' RACE reads with MiXCR, one entry per CDR3 protein. The sample includes 50,000 to 65,000 distinct CDR3 sequences, around 12% of them seen just once. The sample consisted of whole blood. Receptors were obtained from an adult who was a healthcare worker with PCR-confirmed SARS-CoV-2 infection or an uninfected control (not recorded which). Each CDR3 is given with its conserved first and last residue. D genes are given only for firm matches. Where a row states a size, it is once, few, many or the class of an expanded clone; other rows omit it.

D gene	clone size	V gene	J gene	CDR3 protein	CDR3 DNA
-	few	TRBV9	TRBJ2-1	CASSVSGTSLGNEQFF	TGTGCCAGCAGCGTATCCGGGACAAGCCTCGGCAATGAGCAGTTCTTC
-	few	TRBV29-1	TRBJ2-1	CSVAGNTPLNEQFF	TGCAGCGTAGCCGGGAATACCCCCCTCAATGAGCAGTTCTTC
-	many	TRBV29-1	TRBJ2-1	CSVAARVVDEQFF	TGCAGCGTTGCGGCCAGGGTAGTTGATGAGCAGTTCTTC
TRBD2	few	TRBV9	TRBJ2-5	CASSSSGGAQTQYF	TGTGCCAGCAGCTCTAGCGGGGGGGCCCAGACCCAGTACTTC
TRBD2	few	TRBV10-1	TRBJ2-1	CASSAETSGGINEQFF	TGCGCCAGCAGCGCCGAGACTAGCGGGGGGATCAATGAGCAGTTCTTC
-	few	TRBV6-6	TRBJ1-5	CASSLSPRLSNQPQHF	TGTGCCAGCAGTTTGAGTCCTCGGCTGAGCAATCAGCCCCAGCATTTT
-	many	TRBV7-2	TRBJ2-2	CASSPLQRELFF	TGTGCCAGCAGTCCGCTCCAGAGGGAGCTGTTTTTT
-	few	TRBV7-9	TRBJ2-3	CASSPELLNTQYF	TGTGCCAGCAGCCCCGAGCTACTGAATACGCAGTATTTT
-	-	TRBV29-1	TRBJ1-1	CSVQEDPNTEAFF	TGCAGCGTCCAGGAAGATCCGAACACTGAAGCTTTCTTT
TRBD1	-	TRBV12-5	TRBJ1-6	CASGPPRQGRNSPLHF	TGTGCTAGTGGCCCCCCCCGACAGGGGCGAAATTCACCCCTCCACTTT
TRBD2	many	TRBV10-3	TRBJ2-3	CAIAGTTDTQYF	TGTGCCATAGCGGGGACCACAGATACGCAGTATTTT
TRBD1	-	TRBV10-2	TRBJ2-4	CATEGQRLAKNIQYF	TGCGCCACCGAGGGACAGCGCTTAGCCAAAAACATTCAGTACTTC
-	many	TRBV5-5	TRBJ1-1	CASSFPGRHTEAFF	TGTGCCAGCAGCTTTCCGGGACGGCACACTGAAGCTTTCTTT
TRBD2	-	TRBV3-1	TRBJ2-2	CASSQAPPLAWNTGELFF	TGTGCCAGCAGCCAAGCTCCCCCACTAGCGTGGAACACCGGGGAGCTGTTTTTT
-	-	TRBV18	TRBJ2-3	CASSPRGESTDTQYF	TGTGCCAGCTCACCTCGCGGGGAGAGCACAGATACGCAGTATTTT
-	-	TRBV27	TRBJ1-1	CASSFNRLRNTEAFF	TGTGCCAGCAGTTTTAACAGACTTCGGAACACTGAAGCTTTCTTT
-	-	TRBV27	TRBJ1-1	CASSLRAPPEAFF	TGTGCCAGCAGTTTAAGGGCCCCCCCTGAAGCTTTCTTT
-	few	TRBV12-3/TRBV12-4	TRBJ2-6	CASSLPLSQTSISGANVLTF	TGTGCCAGCAGTTTACCCCTTTCGCAGACTTCTATCTCTGGGGCCAACGTCCTGACTTTC
-	-	TRBV12-5	TRBJ2-3	CASGLGTGLGTRDTQYF	TGTGCTAGTGGTTTGGGGACAGGTCTGGGGACTCGGGATACGCAGTATTTT
-	-	TRBV30	TRBJ1-2	CAWMTGHFDGTF	TGTGCCTGGATGACGGGGCATTTCGACGGGACCTTC
-	medium-sized	TRBV20-1	TRBJ2-7	CSARDRASYEQYF	TGCAGTGCTAGAGACAGGGCCTCCTACGAGCAGTACTTC
TRBD1	-	TRBV29-1	TRBJ2-7	CSVAGTGSIEQYF	TGCAGCGTTGCCGGGACAGGGAGTATAGAGCAGTACTTC
TRBD1	few	TRBV20-1	TRBJ2-5	CSASTGWRETQYF	TGCAGTGCCTCGACAGGGTGGCGAGAGACCCAGTACTTC
TRBD1	many	TRBV11-2	TRBJ2-2	CASSSDRLTGELFF	TGTGCCAGCAGCTCGGACAGGTTAACCGGGGAGCTGTTTTTT
-	-	TRBV6-6	TRBJ1-2	CASSYPFAGTNYGYTF	TGTGCCAGCAGTTATCCCTTCGCGGGGACCAACTATGGCTACACCTTC
TRBD1	-	TRBV5-1	TRBJ1-6	CASRQGNNSPLHF	TGCGCCAGCAGACAGGGGAATAATTCACCCCTCCACTTT
-	-	TRBV10-3	TRBJ1-2	CAIRRQVLDYGYTF	TGTGCCATCCGGAGACAGGTCTTGGACTATGGCTACACCTTC
TRBD2	many	TRBV12-3/TRBV12-4	TRBJ2-2	CASSFGGVPFF	TGTGCCAGCAGTTTTGGGGGGGTGCCGTTTTTT
TRBD1	few	TRBV28	TRBJ1-1	CASILGSRGRSKGTEAFF	TGTGCCAGCATCTTAGGTTCCAGGGGGCGTTCTAAGGGCACTGAAGCTTTCTTT
-	-	TRBV28	TRBJ2-1	CASRSYGNEQFF	TGTGCCAGCAGGAGCTACGGCAATGAGCAGTTCTTC
TRBD2	-	TRBV20-1	TRBJ2-3	CSARDLRLAGTDTQYF	TGCAGTGCTAGAGATCTCCGCCTAGCGGGCACAGATACGCAGTATTTT
-	many	TRBV12-3/TRBV12-4	TRBJ2-1	CASSLRQGLTSSYNEQFF	TGTGCCAGCAGTTTACGGCAGGGGCTAACCAGCTCCTACAATGAGCAGTTCTTC
-	few	TRBV27	TRBJ1-2	CASSRQNYGYTF	TGTGCCAGCAGTCGGCAGAACTATGGCTACACCTTC
TRBD1	many	TRBV6-1	TRBJ2-4	CASRGQGTKYIQYF	TGTGCCAGCAGGGGACAGGGGACGAAATACATTCAGTACTTC
TRBD2	-	TRBV23-1	TRBJ2-5	CASSQEGTSGKSYQETQYF	TGCGCCAGCAGTCAGGAAGGGACTAGCGGGAAATCATACCAAGAGACCCAGTACTTC
TRBD1	-	TRBV29-1	TRBJ2-1	CSVEDRALSNEQFF	TGCAGCGTTGAGGACAGGGCCTTGAGTAATGAGCAGTTCTTC
TRBD1	-	TRBV7-2	TRBJ1-2	CASSLLWGDRSGYGYTF	TGTGCCAGCAGCTTACTTTGGGGGGACAGGTCAGGCTATGGCTACACCTTC
TRBD1	many	TRBV18	TRBJ1-4	CASSQPDRGHTTNEKLFF	TGTGCCAGCTCTCAACCGGACAGGGGACATACAACTAATGAAAAACTGTTTTTT
-	few	TRBV7-9	TRBJ2-3	CASSLLQESSTDTQYF	TGTGCCAGCAGCTTGTTGCAGGAATCTAGCACAGATACGCAGTATTTT
-	-	TRBV6-6	TRBJ1-5	CASSNGTPQHF	TGTGCCAGCAGTAACGGCACGCCCCAGCATTTT
-	many	TRBV5-5	TRBJ1-6	CASSLQTSSYNSPLHF	TGTGCCAGCAGCCTACAGACGAGCTCCTATAATTCACCCCTCCACTTT
TRBD2	-	TRBV20-1	TRBJ2-1	CSAPWTSANSYNEQFF	TGCAGTGCTCCCTGGACTAGCGCCAACTCCTACAATGAGCAGTTCTTC
-	-	TRBV14	TRBJ1-2	CASSQGQIHYGYTF	TGTGCCAGCAGCCAAGGACAGATACACTATGGCTACACCTTC
-	-	TRBV6-2/TRBV6-3	TRBJ2-2	CASSRDSTGELFF	TGTGCCAGCAGTAGGGACTCCACCGGGGAGCTGTTTTTT
-	-	TRBV19	TRBJ1-2	CASSGVPNYGYTF	TGTGCCAGTAGTGGGGTACCTAACTATGGCTACACCTTC
-	many	TRBV7-9	TRBJ1-5	CASSLDVAGNQPQHF	TGTGCCAGCAGCTTGGATGTGGCGGGCAATCAGCCCCAGCATTTT
TRBD1	few	TRBV20-1	TRBJ1-2	CSAEDRGGYGYTF	TGCAGTGCCGAGGACAGGGGAGGCTATGGCTACACCTTC
TRBD2	-	TRBV9	TRBJ2-1	CASSPPIGGGHNEQFF	TGTGCCAGCAGCCCCCCCATCGGGGGAGGGCACAATGAGCAGTTCTTC
-	-	TRBV29-1	TRBJ2-2	CSVSHDFAGELFF	TGCAGCGTTAGCCACGACTTCGCCGGGGAGCTGTTTTTT
-	few	TRBV4-2	TRBJ1-2	CASSQSQQGVGGYTF	TGTGCCAGCAGCCAAAGCCAACAGGGAGTGGGTGGCTACACCTTC
-	-	TRBV2	TRBJ1-1	CASSVSPNTEAFF	TGTGCCAGCAGTGTAAGCCCCAACACTGAAGCTTTCTTT
-	many	TRBV20-1	TRBJ1-1	CSAISRVAEAFF	TGCAGTGCTATCTCGAGGGTTGCTGAAGCTTTCTTT